This T cell receptor beta chain was sequenced in a study of early T cells in non-severe SARS-CoV-2 infection. TCRdb processed the 5' RACE reads anew with MiXCR; each CDR3 protein has one entry. The sample has roughly 50,000 distinct CDR3 sequences, 9.3% seen once. Remarks on this clonotype: Its antigen is as yet unknown.

Findings and limits, study-wide: Sequences matched to VDJdb favored anti-spike CD8 responses, while private and CD4 specificities were missed.

Sequenced material: whole blood. The clonotype was recovered from an adult who was a healthcare worker with PCR-confirmed SARS-CoV-2 infection or an uninfected control (not recorded which).

In DNA form, the CDR3 reads TGTGCCAGCAGTTTAATCCTGGGGACAACTAATGAAAAACTGTTTTTT. It translates to CASSLILGTTNEKLFF. V gene TRBV28 combines with J gene TRBJ1-4; no reliable D call. The germline V gene encodes CDR1 MDHEN and CDR2 SYDVKM. Trimming shortened V by 2 bases and J by 0 bases, and 10 bases separated the two germline ends. The CDR3 is 16 residues long.